This paragraph covers one T cell receptor (beta chain) sequence. Its antigen remains unidentified. This sample is part of a study of cytomegalovirus exposure and HLA in healthy donors. Points from the study as a whole: Productive status was seen about 87% or about 30% of the time for most TCR beta V segments in an earlier analysis. There were a few CMV-associated chains whose specificity for CMV antigens was confirmed in vitro. The availability of immune exposure information extended only to CMV serostatus.

PCR amplification relied on 60 Vbeta primers (plus 13 Jbeta primers). Produced via immunoSEQ multiplex PCR; TCRdb's table is partial and in-frame only. The sample records around 140,000 clones, about three fifths being singletons. The germline V gene has CDR1 SGHNT and CDR2 YYREEE (reference sequence). V lost 0 bases and J lost 4; bases outside the gene matches: 7. The CDR3 spans 16 residues. Sequencing was performed on PBMCs. The receptor comes from a male donor in good health and CMV-seronegative. This chain uses TRBV5-4 with TRBJ1-2; 9 bases map to TRBD1. The CDR3 protein is CASSLGDRALVYGYTF. CDR3 nucleotide sequence: TGTGCCAGCAGCTTGGGGGACAGGGCGCTGGTCTATGGCTACACCTTC. Using reference TRBV5-4 and TRBJ1-2 for the parts outside the CDR3, the full variable domain is ETGVTQSPTHLIKTRGQQVTLRCSSQSGHNTVSWYQQALGQGPQFIFQYYREEENGRGNFPPRFSGLQFPNYSSELNVNALELDDSALYLCASSLGDRALVYGYTFGSGTRLTVV.